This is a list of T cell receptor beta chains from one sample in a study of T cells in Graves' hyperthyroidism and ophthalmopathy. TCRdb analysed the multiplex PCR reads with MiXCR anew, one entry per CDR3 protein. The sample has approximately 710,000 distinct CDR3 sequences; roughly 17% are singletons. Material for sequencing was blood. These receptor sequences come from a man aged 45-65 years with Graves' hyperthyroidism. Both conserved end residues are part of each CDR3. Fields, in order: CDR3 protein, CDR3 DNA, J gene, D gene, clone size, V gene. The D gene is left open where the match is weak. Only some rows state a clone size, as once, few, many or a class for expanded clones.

CASSVYDSSNYGYTF TGTGCCAGCAGCGTATATGACAGTTCTAACTATGGCTACACCTTC TRBJ1-2 NA NA TRBV9
CASISAGSTDTQYF TGTGCCAGCATTTCAGCGGGTAGCACAGATACGCAGTATTTT TRBJ2-3 NA NA TRBV28
CAGSSTTSFSYEQYF TGTGCCGGCAGTTCGACGACCTCTTTCTCCTACGAGCAGTACTTC TRBJ2-7 NA NA TRBV6-5
CASSSYRGYYEQYF TGTGCCAGCAGTTCCTACAGGGGGTACTACGAGCAGTACTTC TRBJ2-7 TRBD1 NA TRBV28
CASSLEPGGETQYF TGTGCCAGCAGCCTGGAACCCGGGGGCGAGACCCAGTACTTC TRBJ2-5 NA many TRBV12-3/TRBV12-4
CASSQDRRGLNTEAFF TGTGCCAGCAGCCAAGATAGAAGGGGCTTGAACACTGAAGCTTTCTTT TRBJ1-1 NA few TRBV14
CASRTAGSYNEQFF TGTGCCAGCAGGACAGCTGGCTCCTACAATGAGCAGTTCTTC TRBJ2-1 NA many TRBV2
CASSPDRVANTGELFF TGTGCCAGCAGCCCCGACAGGGTAGCGAACACCGGGGAGCTGTTTTTT TRBJ2-2 TRBD1 many TRBV7-2
CASRWDRGQQPQHF TGTGCCAGTCGTTGGGATCGTGGGCAGCAGCCCCAGCATTTT TRBJ1-5 NA NA TRBV19
CASSQQQGADGYTF TGTGCCAGCAGCCAACAGCAGGGGGCTGATGGCTACACCTTC TRBJ1-2 TRBD1 many TRBV7-2
CASSPGAASSYNSPLHF TGTGCCAGCAGCCCCGGAGCGGCCAGCTCCTATAATTCACCCCTCCACTTT TRBJ1-6 NA many TRBV7-9
CASSLAPGDRGGQETQYF TGCGCCAGCAGCTTGGCCCCCGGGGACAGGGGAGGCCAAGAGACCCAGTACTTC TRBJ2-5 TRBD1 NA TRBV5-1
CASSYGTDNSPLHF TGTGCCAGCAGCTACGGGACGGATAATTCACCCCTCCACTTT TRBJ1-6 NA many TRBV13
CSARQRLGGTEALF TGCAGTGCCCGACAGAGACTCGGGGGCACTGAAGCTCTCTTT TRBJ1-1 NA NA TRBV20-1
CASSRPTGLAGSAGANVLTF TGTGCCAGCAGCCGGCCGACGGGACTAGCGGGATCAGCTGGGGCCAACGTCCTGACTTTC TRBJ2-6 TRBD2 few TRBV6-1
CASRNLRETHNEQFF TGTGCCAGCAGGAACCTCCGGGAGACCCACAATGAGCAGTTCTTC TRBJ2-1 NA many TRBV11-2
CASEASYEQYF TGTGCCAGCGAGGCGTCCTACGAGCAGTACTTC TRBJ2-7 NA many TRBV7-9
CASRDSNRVLNTEAFF TGCGCCAGCAGAGACTCAAACAGGGTTTTGAACACTGAAGCTTTCTTT TRBJ1-1 NA many TRBV5-1
CAWSGGRGNTEAFF TGTGCCTGGAGTGGAGGTAGGGGGAACACTGAAGCTTTCTTT TRBJ1-1 NA NA TRBV30
CSVLESSNQPQHF TGCAGCGTTCTAGAGTCTAGCAATCAGCCCCAGCATTTT TRBJ1-5 NA NA TRBV29-1
CSARDPRAGGELFF TGCAGTGCTAGAGATCCCAGGGCTGGCGGGGAGCTGTTTTTT TRBJ2-2 NA NA TRBV20-1
CASRARSYNEQFF TGTGCCAGCAGGGCGAGGTCCTACAATGAGCAGTTCTTC TRBJ2-1 NA few TRBV5-6
CASSYGTTDEAFF TGTGCCAGCAGTTACGGGACAACGGATGAAGCTTTCTTT TRBJ1-1 NA many TRBV12-3/TRBV12-4
CASSPGQDRYEQYF TGTGCCAGCTCACCCGGACAGGACCGCTACGAGCAGTACTTC TRBJ2-7 TRBD1 few TRBV18
CASSLELGRGTEAFF TGTGCCAGCAGCTTAGAATTGGGCAGGGGAACTGAAGCTTTCTTT TRBJ1-1 NA NA TRBV7-9
CASSLRQSNTEAFF TGTGCCAGCAGTCTACGACAGTCAAACACTGAAGCTTTCTTT TRBJ1-1 NA NA TRBV28
CVSSIPTAYNEQFF TGTGTCAGTAGTATTCCCACTGCCTACAATGAGCAGTTCTTC TRBJ2-1 NA NA TRBV19
CASSLDRGGAYTEAFF TGTGCCAGCAGCTTAGATAGGGGGGGCGCGTACACTGAAGCTTTCTTT TRBJ1-1 NA many TRBV11-2
CASSSPGLAGVGEQYF TGCGCCAGCAGCTCCCCGGGACTAGCGGGAGTGGGAGAGCAGTACTTC TRBJ2-7 TRBD2 many TRBV5-1
CASEHGHKSYNEQFF TGCGCCAGCGAGCACGGACACAAGTCCTACAATGAGCAGTTCTTC TRBJ2-1 NA few TRBV10-2
CATSRRTASYEQYF TGTGCCACCAGCAGGAGGACAGCCTCCTACGAGCAGTACTTC TRBJ2-7 NA many TRBV15
CSATSRQPQETQYF TGCAGTGCAACCTCACGGCAGCCGCAAGAGACCCAGTACTTC TRBJ2-5 NA NA TRBV20-1
CASSGGEGKQYF TGTGCCAGCAGCGGAGGCGAGGGGAAGCAGTACTTC TRBJ2-7 NA NA TRBV9
CASSFGLAGSPSTDTQYF TGTGCCAGCAGTTTTGGCCTAGCGGGATCTCCTAGCACAGATACGCAGTATTTT TRBJ2-3 TRBD2 many TRBV27
CASSVVDYTDTQYF TGTGCCAGCAGCGTAGTGGACTACACAGATACGCAGTATTTT TRBJ2-3 NA many TRBV9
CASTGTGLHSPLHF TGTGCCAGCACAGGAACGGGGTTGCATTCACCCCTCCACTTT TRBJ1-6 NA many TRBV2
CAWSVNPGRAYGYTF TGTGCCTGGAGTGTAAACCCAGGGCGTGCCTATGGCTACACCTTC TRBJ1-2 NA NA TRBV30
CASARGYGYTF TGTGCCAGCGCCAGGGGCTATGGCTACACCTTC TRBJ1-2 NA many TRBV2
CASSRGTSGRRRQYF TGTGCCAGCAGCCGCGGGACTAGCGGGAGGAGGCGGCAGTACTTC TRBJ2-7 TRBD2 many TRBV27
CASSLGSPLSRRTQYEQYF TGCGCCAGCAGCTTGGGGAGTCCTTTAAGCAGGCGGACCCAGTACGAGCAGTACTTC TRBJ2-7 NA few TRBV5-1
CASSQEGQVQETQYF TGTGCCAGCAGCCAGGAAGGACAGGTGCAAGAGACCCAGTACTTC TRBJ2-5 TRBD1 many TRBV5-8
CASSNRASYNEQFF TGTGCCAGCTCCAATCGGGCTAGCTACAATGAGCAGTTCTTC TRBJ2-1 NA few TRBV2
CASSSYGYGTDTQYF TGTGCCAGCAGCTCATATGGATACGGGACAGATACGCAGTATTTT TRBJ2-3 NA many TRBV7-2
CASSLDLVTQYF TGTGCCAGCAGCTTAGATCTTGTTACGCAGTATTTT TRBJ2-3 NA many TRBV11-2
CASSIRQGTYTF TGTGCCAGCAGTATCCGACAGGGGACCTACACCTTC TRBJ1-2 TRBD1 few TRBV28
CATRGPSGRAGDTQYF TGTGCCACCAGGGGGCCTAGCGGGAGGGCCGGAGATACGCAGTATTTT TRBJ2-3 TRBD2 few TRBV28